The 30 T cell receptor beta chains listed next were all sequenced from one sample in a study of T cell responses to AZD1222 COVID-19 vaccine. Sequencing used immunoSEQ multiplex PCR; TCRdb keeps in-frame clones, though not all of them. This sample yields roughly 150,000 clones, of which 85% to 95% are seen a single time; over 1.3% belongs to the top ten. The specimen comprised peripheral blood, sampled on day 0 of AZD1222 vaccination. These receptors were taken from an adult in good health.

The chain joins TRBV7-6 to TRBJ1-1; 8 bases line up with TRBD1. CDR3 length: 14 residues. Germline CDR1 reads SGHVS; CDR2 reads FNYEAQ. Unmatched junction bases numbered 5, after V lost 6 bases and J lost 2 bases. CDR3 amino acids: CASRRDRPNTEAFF. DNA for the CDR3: TGTGCCAGCAGACGGGACAGGCCTAACACTGAAGCTTTCTTT.

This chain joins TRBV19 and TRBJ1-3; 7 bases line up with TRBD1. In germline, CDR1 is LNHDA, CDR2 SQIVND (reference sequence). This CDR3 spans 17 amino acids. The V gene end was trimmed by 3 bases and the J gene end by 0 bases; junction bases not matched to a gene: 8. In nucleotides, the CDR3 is TGTGCCAGTAGTATCCACCTGGGACAGATCTCTGGAAACACCATATATTTT. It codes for CASSIHLGQISGNTIYF.

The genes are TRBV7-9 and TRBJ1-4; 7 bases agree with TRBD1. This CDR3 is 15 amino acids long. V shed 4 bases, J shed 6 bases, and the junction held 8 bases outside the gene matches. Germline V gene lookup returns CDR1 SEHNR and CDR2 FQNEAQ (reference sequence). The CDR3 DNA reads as TGTGCCAGCAGCTCACGGACAGGCCCAGATGAAAAACTGTTTTTT. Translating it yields CASSSRTGPDEKLFF.

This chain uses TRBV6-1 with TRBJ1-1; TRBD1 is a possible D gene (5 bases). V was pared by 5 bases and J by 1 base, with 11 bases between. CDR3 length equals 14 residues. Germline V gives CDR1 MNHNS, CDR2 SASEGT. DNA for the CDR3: TGTGCCAGCAGTTTCCTACAGGAGAACACTGAAGCTTTCTTT. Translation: CASSFLQENTEAFF.

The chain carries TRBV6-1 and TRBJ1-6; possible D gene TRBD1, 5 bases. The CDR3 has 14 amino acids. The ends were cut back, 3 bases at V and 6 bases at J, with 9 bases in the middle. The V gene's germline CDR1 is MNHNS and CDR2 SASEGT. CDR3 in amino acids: CASSEAGPNSPLHF. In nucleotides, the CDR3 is TGTGCCAGCAGTGAGGCAGGGCCTAATTCACCCCTCCACTTT.

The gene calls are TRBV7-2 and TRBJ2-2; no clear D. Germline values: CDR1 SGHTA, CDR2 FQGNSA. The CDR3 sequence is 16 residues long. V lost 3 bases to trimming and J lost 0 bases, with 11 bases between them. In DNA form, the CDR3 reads TGTGCCAGCAGCTTTCAACCGTTAGCGAACACCGGGGAGCTGTTTTTT. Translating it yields CASSFQPLANTGELFF.

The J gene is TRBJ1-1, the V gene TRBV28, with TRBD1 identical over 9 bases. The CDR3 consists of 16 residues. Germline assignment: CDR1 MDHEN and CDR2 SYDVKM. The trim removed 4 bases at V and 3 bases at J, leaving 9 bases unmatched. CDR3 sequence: CASSWGQGRWDTEAFF. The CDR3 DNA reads TGTGCCAGCAGTTGGGGACAGGGTCGTTGGGACACTGAAGCTTTCTTT.

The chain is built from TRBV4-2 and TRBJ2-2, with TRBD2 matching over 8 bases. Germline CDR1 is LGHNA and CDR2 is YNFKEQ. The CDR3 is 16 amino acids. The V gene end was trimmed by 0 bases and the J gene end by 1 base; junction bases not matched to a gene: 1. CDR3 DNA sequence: TGTGCCAGCAGCCAAGAGGCGGGAGGGAACACCGGGGAGCTGTTTTTT. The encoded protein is CASSQEAGGNTGELFF.

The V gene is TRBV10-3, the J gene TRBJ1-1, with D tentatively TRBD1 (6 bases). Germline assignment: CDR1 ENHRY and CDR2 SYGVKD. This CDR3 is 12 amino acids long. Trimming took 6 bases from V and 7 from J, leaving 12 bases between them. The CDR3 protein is CAISPGADEAFF. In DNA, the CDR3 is TGTGCCATCAGCCCAGGGGCAGATGAAGCTTTCTTT.

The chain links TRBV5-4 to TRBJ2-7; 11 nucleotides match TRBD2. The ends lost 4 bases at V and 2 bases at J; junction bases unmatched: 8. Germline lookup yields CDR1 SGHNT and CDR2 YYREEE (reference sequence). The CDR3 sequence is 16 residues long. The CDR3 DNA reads TGTGCCAGCAGCCCGGTACTAGCGGGGGACCCCTACGAGCAGTACTTC. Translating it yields CASSPVLAGDPYEQYF. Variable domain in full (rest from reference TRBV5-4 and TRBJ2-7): ETGVTQSPTHLIKTRGQQVTLRCSSQSGHNTVSWYQQALGQGPQFIFQYYREEENGRGNFPPRFSGLQFPNYSSELNVNALELDDSALYLCASSPVLAGDPYEQYFGPGTRLTVT.

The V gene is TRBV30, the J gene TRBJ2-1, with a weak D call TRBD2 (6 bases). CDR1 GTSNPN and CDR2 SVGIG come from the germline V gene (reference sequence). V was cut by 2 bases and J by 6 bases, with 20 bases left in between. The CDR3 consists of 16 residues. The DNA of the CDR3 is TGTGCCTGGAGTCCCCCTGTGGCGGGATTCTTCAATGAGCAGTTCTTC. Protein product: CAWSPPVAGFFNEQFF.

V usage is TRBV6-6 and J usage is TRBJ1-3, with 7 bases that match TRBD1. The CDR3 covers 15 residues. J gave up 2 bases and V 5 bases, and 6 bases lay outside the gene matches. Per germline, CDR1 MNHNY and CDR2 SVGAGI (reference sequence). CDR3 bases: TGTGCCAGCAGTAACAGGGGTCTTGCTGGAAACACCATATATTTT. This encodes CASSNRGLAGNTIYF.

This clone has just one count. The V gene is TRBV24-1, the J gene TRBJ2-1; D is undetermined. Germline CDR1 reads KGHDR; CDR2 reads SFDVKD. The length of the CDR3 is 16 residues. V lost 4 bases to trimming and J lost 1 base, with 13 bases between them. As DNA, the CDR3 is TGTGCCACCAGTGACGCTAAAAGCCAATCCTACAATGAGCAGTTCTTC. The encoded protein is CATSDAKSQSYNEQFF.

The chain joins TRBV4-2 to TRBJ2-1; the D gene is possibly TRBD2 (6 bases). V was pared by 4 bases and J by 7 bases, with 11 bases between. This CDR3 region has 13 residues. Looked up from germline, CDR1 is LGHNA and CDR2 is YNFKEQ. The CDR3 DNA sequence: TGTGCCAGCAGCCGGGGGACTCGAAATGAGCAGTTCTTC. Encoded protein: CASSRGTRNEQFF.

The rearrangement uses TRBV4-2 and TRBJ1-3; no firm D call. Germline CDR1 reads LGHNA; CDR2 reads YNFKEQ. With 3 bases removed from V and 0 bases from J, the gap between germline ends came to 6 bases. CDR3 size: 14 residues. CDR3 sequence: CASSQANSGNTIYF. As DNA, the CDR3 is TGTGCCAGCAGCCAGGCAAACTCTGGAAACACCATATATTTT.

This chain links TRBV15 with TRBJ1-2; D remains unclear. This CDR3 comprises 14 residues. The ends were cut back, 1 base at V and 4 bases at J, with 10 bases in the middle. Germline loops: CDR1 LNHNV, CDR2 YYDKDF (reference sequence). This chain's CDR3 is CATSRVDSFYGYTF. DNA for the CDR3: TGTGCCACCAGCAGAGTGGACTCCTTCTATGGCTACACCTTC.

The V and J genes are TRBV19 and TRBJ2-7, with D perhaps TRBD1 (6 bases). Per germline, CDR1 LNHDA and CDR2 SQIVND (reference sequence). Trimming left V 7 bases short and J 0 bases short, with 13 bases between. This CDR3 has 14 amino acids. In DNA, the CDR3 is TGTGCCAGTAAAGATGACAGGAGCTCCTACGAGCAGTACTTC. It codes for CASKDDRSSYEQYF.

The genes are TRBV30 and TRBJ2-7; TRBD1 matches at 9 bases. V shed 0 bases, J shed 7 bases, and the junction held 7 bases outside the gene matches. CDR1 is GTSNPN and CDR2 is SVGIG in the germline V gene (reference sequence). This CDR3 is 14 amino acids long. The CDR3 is CAWSVPGQGREQYF. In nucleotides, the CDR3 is TGTGCCTGGAGTGTCCCGGGACAGGGACGGGAGCAGTACTTC. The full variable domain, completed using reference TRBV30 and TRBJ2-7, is SQTIHQWPATLVQPVGSPLSLECTVEGTSNPNLYWYRQAAGRGLQLLFYSVGIGQISSEVPQNLSASRPQDRQFILSSKKLLLSDSGFYLCAWSVPGQGREQYFGPGTRLTVT.

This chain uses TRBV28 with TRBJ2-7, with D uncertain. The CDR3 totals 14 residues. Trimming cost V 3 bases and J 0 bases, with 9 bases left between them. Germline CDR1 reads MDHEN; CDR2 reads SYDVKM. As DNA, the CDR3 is TGTGCCAGCAGTTTGGGCCGATTCTCCTACGAGCAGTACTTC. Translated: CASSLGRFSYEQYF.

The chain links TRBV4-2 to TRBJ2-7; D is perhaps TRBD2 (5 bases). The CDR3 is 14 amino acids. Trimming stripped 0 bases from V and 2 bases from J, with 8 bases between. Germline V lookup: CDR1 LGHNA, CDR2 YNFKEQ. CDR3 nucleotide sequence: TGTGCCAGCAGCCAAGAGGAGACTACCTACGAGCAGTACTTC. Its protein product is CASSQEETTYEQYF.

CDR3 sequence reads: CASSSRGPMNTEAFF. The CDR3 DNA follows: TGTGCCAGCAGCTCGAGGGGGCCCATGAACACTGAAGCTTTCTTT. V usage is TRBV11-2 and J usage is TRBJ1-1; 7 positions match TRBD1. The CDR3 length is 15 residues. Losses at the gene ends were 4 bases for V and 0 bases for J; bases not matched to a gene: 5. CDR1 and CDR2 from the germline V gene are SGHAT and FQNNGV.

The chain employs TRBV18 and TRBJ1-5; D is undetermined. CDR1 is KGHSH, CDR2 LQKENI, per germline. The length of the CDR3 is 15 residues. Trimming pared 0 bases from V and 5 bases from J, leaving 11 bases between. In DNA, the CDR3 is TGTGCCAGCTCACCACCGGGGTTGGGGTATCAGCCCCAGCATTTT. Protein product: CASSPPGLGYQPQHF.

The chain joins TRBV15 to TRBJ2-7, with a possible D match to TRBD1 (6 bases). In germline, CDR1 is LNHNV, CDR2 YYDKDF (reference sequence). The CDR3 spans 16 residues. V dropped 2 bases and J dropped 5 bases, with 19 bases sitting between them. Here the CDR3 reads CATSRPGAGAENEQYF. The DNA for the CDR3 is TGTGCCACCAGCAGACCCGGGGCAGGGGCAGAGAACGAGCAGTACTTC.

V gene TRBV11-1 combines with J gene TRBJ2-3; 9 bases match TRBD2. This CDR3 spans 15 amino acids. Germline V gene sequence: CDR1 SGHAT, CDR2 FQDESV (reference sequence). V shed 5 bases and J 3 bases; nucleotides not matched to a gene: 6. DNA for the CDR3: TGTGCCAGCAGCGCGGGACTAGCCCAGACAGATACGCAGTATTTT. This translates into CASSAGLAQTDTQYF.

This CDR3 is CATSDHSGGADTQYF. The CDR3 DNA reads as TGTGCCACCAGTGATCACTCGGGGGGAGCCGATACGCAGTATTTT. The chain uses TRBV24-1 and TRBJ2-3; the match to TRBD2 covers 7 bases. Looked up from germline, CDR1 is KGHDR and CDR2 is SFDVKD. The CDR3 extends over 15 amino acids. The ends lost 3 bases at V and 6 bases at J; junction bases unmatched: 8.

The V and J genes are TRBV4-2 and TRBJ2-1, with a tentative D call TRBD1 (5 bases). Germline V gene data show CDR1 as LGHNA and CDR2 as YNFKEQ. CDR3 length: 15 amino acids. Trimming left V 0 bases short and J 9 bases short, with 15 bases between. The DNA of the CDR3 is TGTGCCAGCAGCCAAGATTGGGGCATCGGATTTGAGCAGTTCTTC. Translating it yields CASSQDWGIGFEQFF.

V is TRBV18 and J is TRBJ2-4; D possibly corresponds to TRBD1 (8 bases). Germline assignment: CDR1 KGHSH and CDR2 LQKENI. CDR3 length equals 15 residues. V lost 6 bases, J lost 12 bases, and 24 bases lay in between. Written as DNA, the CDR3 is TGTGCCAGCTCCCCCGAACAGGGGGGGAGATGGGCTCAGTACTTC. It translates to CASSPEQGGRWAQYF.

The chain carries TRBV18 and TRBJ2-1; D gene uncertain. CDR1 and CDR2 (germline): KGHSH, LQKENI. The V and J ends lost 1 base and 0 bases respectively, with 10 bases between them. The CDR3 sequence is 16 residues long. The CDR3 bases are TGTGCCAGCTCACCACGTGGGGATAGCTCCTACAATGAGCAGTTCTTC. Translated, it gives CASSPRGDSSYNEQFF.

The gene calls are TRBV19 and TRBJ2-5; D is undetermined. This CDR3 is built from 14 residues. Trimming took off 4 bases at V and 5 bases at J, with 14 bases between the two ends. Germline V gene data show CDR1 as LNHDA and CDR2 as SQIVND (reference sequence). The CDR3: CASSTLGSSETQYF. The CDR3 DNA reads TGTGCCAGTAGTACCCTAGGGTCCTCGGAGACCCAGTACTTC.

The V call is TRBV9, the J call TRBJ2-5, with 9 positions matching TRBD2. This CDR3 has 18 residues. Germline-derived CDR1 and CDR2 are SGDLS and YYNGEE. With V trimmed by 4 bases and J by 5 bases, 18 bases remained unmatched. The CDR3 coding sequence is TGTGCCAGCAGCCCACTTTTAGCGGGAGTTGGGGCAGGGGAGACCCAGTACTTC. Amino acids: CASSPLLAGVGAGETQYF.